The source of this T cell receptor (beta chain) is a study of cytomegalovirus exposure and HLA in healthy donors. Study-level findings and limits: In an earlier analysis, about 90% or about 30%: the productive usage of most TCR beta V segments. Later work found most CMV-associated TCR beta chains apparently HLA-restricted. Analyses of presence and absence presupposed an approximately uniform sequencing depth across donors.

Both 60 Vbeta primers and 13 Jbeta primers went into the PCR. Measured with immunoSEQ multiplex PCR; TCRdb has only the in-frame clones, and not every one. The sample comprises 150,000 to 200,000 clones, 82% of which are singletons, and 1.5% rests with the top ten. About this clone itself: Antigen specificity is unknown.

The germline CDR1 and CDR2 sequences are LGHNA and YSLEER. The length of the CDR3 is 15 residues. V lost 1 base to trimming and J lost 5 bases; unmatched junction nucleotides: 6. This rearrangement joins TRBV4-3 to TRBJ2-3, with 7 nucleotides matching TRBD2. This TCR came from a man aged 35 to 55 in good health and CMV-seronegative. Sequencing was performed on PBMCs. CDR3 nucleotides: TGCGCCAGCAGCCAAGCGGCGGGAGTTATAGATACGCAGTATTTT. As protein: CASSQAAGVIDTQYF.